The TCR beta chain described here comes from a study of T-cell reconstitution after alpha-beta-depleted transplantation in children. Preparation of the TCRbeta library was carried out with unique molecular identifiers. TCRdb independently ran MiXCR on the PCR reads; one entry per CDR3 protein. Among 210,000 or so distinct CDR3 sequences listed, approximately 10% were seen once. The germline CDR1 and CDR2 sequences are SGHRS and YFSETQ. The CDR3 has 14 residues. V lost 4 bases and J 5 bases, leaving 12 bases between the germline ends. V usage is TRBV5-1 and J usage is TRBJ2-2; D is uncertain. The receptor's source is a human donor who donated a stem cell graft to a child with acute lymphoblastic leukemia. The starting material was PBMCs from the stem cell graft donor, obtained from the stem cell graft. The CDR3: CASSPPAPTGELFF. The CDR3 region has the DNA TGCGCCAGCAGCCCCCCGGCCCCTACCGGGGAGCTGTTTTTT.